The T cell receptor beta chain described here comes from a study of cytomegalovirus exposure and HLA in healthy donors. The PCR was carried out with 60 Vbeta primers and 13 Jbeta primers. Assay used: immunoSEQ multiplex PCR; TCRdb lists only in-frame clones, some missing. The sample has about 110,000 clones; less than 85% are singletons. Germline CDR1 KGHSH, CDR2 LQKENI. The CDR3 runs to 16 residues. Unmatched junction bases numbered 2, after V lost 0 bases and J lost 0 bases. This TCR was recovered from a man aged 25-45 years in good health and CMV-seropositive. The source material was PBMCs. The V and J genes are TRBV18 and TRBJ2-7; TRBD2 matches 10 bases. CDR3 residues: CASSPPSGGSSYEQYF. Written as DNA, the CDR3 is TGTGCCAGCTCACCACCTAGCGGGGGGAGCTCCTACGAGCAGTACTTC.